A single sample is the source of the 3 T cell receptor beta chains below, sequenced in a study of long-term antiretroviral therapy in people with HIV. Survey level was the resolution at which the v3.0 immunoSEQ assay ran. TCRdb keeps only in-frame clones here, not all; method: immunoSEQ multiplex PCR. The sample yields 14,000 or so clones, around three quarters seen once. Material: unsorted PBMCs, obtained 3.1 years after starting antiretroviral therapy. Receptor source: a man aged 40-49 years with HIV.

The chain couples TRBV25-1 to TRBJ1-2; D remains unclear. V lost 3 bases and J lost 4, with 6 bases in between. The CDR3 is 12 amino acids. Germline lookup yields CDR1 MGHDK and CDR2 SYGVNS. The chain's CDR3 is CASSEGFYGYTF. CDR3 nucleotide sequence: TGTGCCAGCAGTGAGGGATTCTATGGCTACACCTTC.

The chain employs TRBV5-6 and TRBJ2-1, with unresolved D. Germline CDR1 reads SGHDT; CDR2 reads YYEEEE. The CDR3 is 15 residues long. The germline V and J ends were trimmed by 0 bases and 1 base, with 8 bases remaining between them. CDR3 residues: CASSLDPGSYNEQFF. The CDR3 DNA is TGTGCCAGCAGCTTGGACCCGGGTTCCTACAATGAGCAGTTCTTC.

This chain uses TRBV2 with TRBJ2-7; D unresolved. With 5 bases removed from V and 1 base from J, the gap between germline ends came to 9 bases. Germline CDR1 SNHLY, CDR2 FYNNEI. The CDR3 contains 13 residues. The CDR3 coding sequence is TGTGCCAGCAGTTCGACCGTGTCCTACGAGCAGTACTTC. Protein product: CASSSTVSYEQYF.